This record looks at one T cell receptor beta chain sequence and its context. No antigen is known for it. There are 15 residues in the CDR3. CDR1 and CDR2 (germline): ENHRY, SYGVKD. Trimming at V came to 0 bases and at J to 1 base, leaving 0 bases not matched to a gene. The source of the sample is a study of naive CD8 T cells in extremely preterm neonates. Study-wide findings and caveats: Preterm neonates shared more CDR3 nucleotide sequences (approximately 2.5%) than older groups. Preterm CDR3s were shorter than older groups', with fewer N additions and less trimming.

Elective cesarean births at about 37-41 weeks, without labor or membrane rupture, supplied the cord blood. Sorting kept Annexin V-negative CD3+CD8+CD45RA+CCR7+ naive T cells. The table came from immunoSEQ multiplex PCR; TCRdb's copy has only in-frame clones and leaves some out. Among 4,000 to 6,000 clones listed, 97% were seen once. This chain links TRBV10-3 with TRBJ2-5; 9 bases are shared with TRBD2. This TCR came from a newborn in good health. Sequences were obtained from naive CD8+ T cells from cord blood. CDR3 in DNA: TGTGCCATCAGTGAGTCGACTAGCGGCCAAGAGACCCAGTACTTC. It encodes CAISESTSGQETQYF.